This TCR beta chain was sequenced during a study of cytomegalovirus exposure and HLA in healthy donors. This PCR relied on a set of 60 Vbeta primers and 13 Jbeta primers. TCRdb's copy holds only in-frame clones and misses some; the assay was immunoSEQ multiplex PCR. The repertoire holds approximately 160,000 clones, with roughly 82% as singletons. This receptor was identified in a girl aged 5 to 17 in good health and CMV-seropositive. The sequenced sample was PBMCs.

The CDR3 spells CASSLGGSAWRSYEQYF. The CDR3 nucleotides are TGTGCCAGCAGCTTGGGTGGTTCAGCCTGGAGATCCTACGAGCAGTACTTC. This rearrangement joins TRBV5-6 to TRBJ2-7, with no clear D. Germline V gene lookup returns CDR1 SGHDT and CDR2 YYEEEE. The CDR3 loop spans 17 amino acids. V was trimmed by 0 bases and J by 1 base, leaving 17 bases between them.